This T cell receptor (beta chain) was identified in a study of OX40 agonist ivuxolimab in advanced cancers. Findings and caveats of the study: Partial responders at 0.1-3.0 mg/kg had among the lowest clonal expansion. Expanded clones belonging to CD8+ T cells outnumbered, on average, those of CD4+.

Method: immunoSEQ multiplex PCR; TCRdb's copy keeps in-frame clones and lacks some. This sample has 90,000 or so clones; about 88% occur once, and the top ten carry 0.3% to 0.4%. As to this clone: The antigen is unknown.

V was trimmed by 5 bases and J by 1 base, leaving 11 bases between them. The CDR3 length is 14 residues. Germline V CDR1 and CDR2: SGHTA, FQGNSA. The specimen comprised CD4+ or CD8+ T cells sorted from blood, sampled in a trial of the OX40 agonist ivuxolimab. The receptor was isolated from an adult with an advanced solid tumor such as melanoma, head and neck, liver or kidney cancer. The chain couples TRBV7-2 to TRBJ1-1; maybe TRBD1 (6 bases). The CDR3 coding sequence is TGTGCCAGCAGCCAGGGACAATGGAACACTGAAGCTTTCTTT. Translating it yields CASSQGQWNTEAFF.